Listed below are T cell receptor beta chains from one sample, sequenced in a study of vaccination and CD4 T cells after COVID-19. In TCRdb, the PCR reads were re-called with MiXCR into one record per CDR3 protein. The table shows roughly 20,000 distinct CDR3 sequences, with around three fifths occurring only once. Here the sequenced sample was CD4+ T cells from blood, taken after SARS-CoV-2 vaccination. All receptors come from a human donor who had recovered from COVID-19. Each CDR3 is given with its conserved first and last residue. Fields, in order: V gene, J gene, CDR3 length, CDR3 protein.

TRBV20-1,TRBJ2-4,12,CSNRDSQNIQYF
TRBV19,TRBJ1-5,13,CASTRGQDQPQHF
TRBV20-1,TRBJ2-7,15,CSASGAGGQRIEQYF
TRBV6-2/TRBV6-3,TRBJ1-5,15,CASSYRQLGNQPQHF
TRBV20-1,TRBJ1-1,12,CSARQGHTEAFF
TRBV7-9,TRBJ1-4,14,CASSPARGSEKLFF
TRBV18,TRBJ1-2,16,CASSPGTGRPLYGYTF
TRBV18,TRBJ1-5,14,CASSQQQGDQPQHF
TRBV27,TRBJ1-5,16,CASARQGLKGNQPQHF
TRBV5-4,TRBJ2-1,15,CASSLSQGFYNEQFF
TRBV20-1,TRBJ2-4,11,CSARDFPAQYF
TRBV25-1,TRBJ2-7,12,CASSENRNEQYF
TRBV27,TRBJ1-6,16,CASSLGRVVNYSPLHF
TRBV5-1,TRBJ2-1,14,CASTGQGYDNEQFF
TRBV20-1,TRBJ1-5,13,CSVQPSGNQPQHF
TRBV20-1,TRBJ1-4,14,CSAIAGTVNEKLFF
TRBV19,TRBJ1-1,17,CASSIGRRGQGVTEAFF
TRBV6-2/TRBV6-3,TRBJ1-5,17,CASSYSNIRHPREPQHF
TRBV6-1,TRBJ1-2,14,CATRRTLSNYGYTF
TRBV7-6,TRBJ1-2,14,CASSPQALNYGYTF
TRBV5-4,TRBJ1-6,16,CASSLGGTGHNSPLHF
TRBV6-1,TRBJ2-7,14,CASRKQGGDYEQYF
TRBV27,TRBJ2-5,19,CASSPRFGTSGRARETQYF
TRBV27,TRBJ1-6,15,CASSLYGRSNSPLHF
TRBV28,TRBJ2-2,13,CASHIANTGELFF
TRBV5-4,TRBJ1-3,14,CASSSVGAGNTIYF
TRBV15,TRBJ1-2,13,CATREEGSYGYTF